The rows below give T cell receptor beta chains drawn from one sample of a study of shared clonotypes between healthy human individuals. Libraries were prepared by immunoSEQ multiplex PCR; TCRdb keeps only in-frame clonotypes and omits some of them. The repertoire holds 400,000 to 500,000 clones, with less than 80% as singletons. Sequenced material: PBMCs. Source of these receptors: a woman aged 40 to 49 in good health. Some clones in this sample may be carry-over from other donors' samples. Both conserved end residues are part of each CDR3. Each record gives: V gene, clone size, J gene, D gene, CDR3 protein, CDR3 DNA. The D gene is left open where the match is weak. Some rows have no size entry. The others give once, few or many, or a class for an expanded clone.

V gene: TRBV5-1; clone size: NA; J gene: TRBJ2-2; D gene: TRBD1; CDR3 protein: CASSSDRGHTGELFF; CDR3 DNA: TGCGCCAGCAGCTCGGACAGGGGGCACACCGGGGAGCTGTTTTTT
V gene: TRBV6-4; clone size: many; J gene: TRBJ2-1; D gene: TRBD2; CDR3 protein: CASSEAGGSYNEQFF; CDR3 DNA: TGTGCCAGCAGTGAGGCGGGAGGCAGCTACAATGAGCAGTTCTTC
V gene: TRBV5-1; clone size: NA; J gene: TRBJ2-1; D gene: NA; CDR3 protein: CASSSQWVPEQFF; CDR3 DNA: TGCGCCAGCAGCTCCCAATGGGTCCCTGAGCAGTTCTTC
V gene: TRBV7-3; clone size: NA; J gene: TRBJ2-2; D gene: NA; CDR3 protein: CASSPQGGGTGELFF; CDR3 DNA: TGTGCCAGCAGCCCACAGGGAGGAGGCACCGGGGAGCTGTTTTTT
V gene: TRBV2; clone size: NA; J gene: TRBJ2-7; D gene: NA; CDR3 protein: CASRIYIYEQYF; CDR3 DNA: TGTGCCAGCAGAATCTACATCTACGAGCAGTACTTC
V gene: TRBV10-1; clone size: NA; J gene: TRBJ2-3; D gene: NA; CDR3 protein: CASRAGDTQYF; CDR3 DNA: TGCGCCAGCAGAGCAGGAGATACGCAGTATTTT
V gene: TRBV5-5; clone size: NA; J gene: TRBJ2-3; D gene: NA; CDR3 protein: CASSLLGGTDTQYF; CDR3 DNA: TGTGCCAGCAGCTTGCTGGGCGGCACAGATACGCAGTATTTT
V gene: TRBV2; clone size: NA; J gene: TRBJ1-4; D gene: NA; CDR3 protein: CASRGRVTNEKLFF; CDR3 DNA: TGTGCCAGCCGCGGGAGGGTGACTAATGAAAAACTGTTTTTT
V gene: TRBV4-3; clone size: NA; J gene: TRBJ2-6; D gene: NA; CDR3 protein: CASSQGGSISGANVLTF; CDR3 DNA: TGCGCCAGCAGCCAAGGTGGATCGATCTCTGGGGCCAACGTCCTGACTTTC
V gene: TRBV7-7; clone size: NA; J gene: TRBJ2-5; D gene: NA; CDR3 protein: CASSIHRYQETQYF; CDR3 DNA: TGTGCCAGCAGCATCCACCGGTACCAAGAGACCCAGTACTTC
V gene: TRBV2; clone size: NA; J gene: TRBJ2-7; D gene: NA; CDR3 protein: CASSALDIPRYEQYF; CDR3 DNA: TGTGCCAGCAGCGCCTTGGACATTCCGAGGTACGAGCAGTACTTC
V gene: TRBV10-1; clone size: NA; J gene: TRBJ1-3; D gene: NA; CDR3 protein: CATLGGGMSSGNTIYF; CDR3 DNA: TGCGCCACCCTCGGGGGAGGGATGAGCTCTGGAAACACCATATATTTT
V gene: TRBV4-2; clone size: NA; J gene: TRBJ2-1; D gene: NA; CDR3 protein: CASSQDMTGYNEQFF; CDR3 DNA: TGTGCCAGCAGCCAAGATATGACAGGCTACAATGAGCAGTTCTTC
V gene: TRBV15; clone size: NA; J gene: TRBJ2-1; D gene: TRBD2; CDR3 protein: CATSRDLAGWNEQFF; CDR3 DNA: TGTGCCACCAGCAGAGATCTAGCGGGATGGAATGAGCAGTTCTTC
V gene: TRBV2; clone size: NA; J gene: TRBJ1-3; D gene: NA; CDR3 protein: CASSGEGGSGNTIYF; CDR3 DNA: TGTGCCAGCAGTGGGGAGGGGGGTTCTGGAAACACCATATATTTT
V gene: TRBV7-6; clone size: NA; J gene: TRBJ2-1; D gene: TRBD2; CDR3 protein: CASSLVGLAGFYNEQFF; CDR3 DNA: TGTGCCAGCAGCTTAGTTGGGCTAGCGGGATTTTACAATGAGCAGTTCTTC
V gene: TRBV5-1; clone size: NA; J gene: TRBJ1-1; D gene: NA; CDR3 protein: CASSLAIDGRIEAFF; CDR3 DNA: TGCGCCAGCAGCTTGGCCATCGATGGTCGGATTGAAGCTTTCTTT
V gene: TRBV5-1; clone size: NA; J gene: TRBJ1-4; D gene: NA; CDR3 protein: CASGRTGLNEKLFF; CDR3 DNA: TGCGCCAGCGGACGGACGGGACTGAATGAAAAACTGTTTTTT
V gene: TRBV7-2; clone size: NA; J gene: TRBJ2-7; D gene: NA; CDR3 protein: CASSFSGTGSYEQYF; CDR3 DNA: TGTGCCAGCAGCTTTAGTGGGACGGGAAGCTACGAGCAGTACTTC
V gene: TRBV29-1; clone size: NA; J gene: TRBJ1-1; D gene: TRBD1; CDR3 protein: CSVCPQGSTEAFF; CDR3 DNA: TGCAGCGTCTGTCCACAGGGGTCAACTGAAGCTTTCTTT
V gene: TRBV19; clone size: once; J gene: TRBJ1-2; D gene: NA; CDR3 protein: CASTGRNYGYTF; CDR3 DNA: TGTGCCAGTACCGGTCGTAACTATGGCTACACCTTC
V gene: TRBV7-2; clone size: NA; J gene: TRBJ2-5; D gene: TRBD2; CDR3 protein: CASSLAGGMQETQYF; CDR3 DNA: TGTGCCAGCAGCTTAGCGGGGGGGATGCAAGAGACCCAGTACTTC
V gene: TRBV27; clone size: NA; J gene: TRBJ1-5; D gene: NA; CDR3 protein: CASSLSGDINQPQHF; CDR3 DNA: TGTGCCAGCAGTTTATCTGGGGATATAAATCAGCCCCAGCATTTT
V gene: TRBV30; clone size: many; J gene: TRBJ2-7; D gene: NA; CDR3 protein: CAWSVQAEQYF; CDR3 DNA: TGTGCCTGGAGTGTACAAGCGGAGCAGTACTTC
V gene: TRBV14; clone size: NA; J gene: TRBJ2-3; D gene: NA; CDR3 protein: CASSRPGRHTDTQYF; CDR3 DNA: TGTGCCAGCAGCCGGCCGGGACGACACACAGATACGCAGTATTTT
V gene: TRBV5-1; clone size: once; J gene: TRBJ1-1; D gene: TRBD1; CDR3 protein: CASRPRGDRGLTEAFF; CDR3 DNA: TGCGCCAGCAGACCCCGGGGGGACAGGGGGCTTACTGAAGCTTTCTTT
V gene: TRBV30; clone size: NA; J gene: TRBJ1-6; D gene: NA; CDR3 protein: CAWSVRGFSSPLHF; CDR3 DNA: TGTGCCTGGAGTGTACGTGGGTTTTCTTCACCCCTCCACTTT
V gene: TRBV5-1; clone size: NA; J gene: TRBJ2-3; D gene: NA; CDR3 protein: CASSVDADTQYF; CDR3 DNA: TGCGCCAGCAGCGTAGATGCGGATACGCAGTATTTT
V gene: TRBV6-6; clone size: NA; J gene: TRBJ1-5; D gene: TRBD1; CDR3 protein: CASSDRDSNQPQHF; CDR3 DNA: TGTGCCAGCTCAGACAGGGATAGCAATCAGCCCCAGCATTTT
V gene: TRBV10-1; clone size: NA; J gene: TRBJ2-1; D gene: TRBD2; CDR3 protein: CASSVRLAGVGEQFF; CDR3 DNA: TGCGCCAGCAGTGTTCGACTAGCGGGAGTGGGGGAGCAGTTCTTC
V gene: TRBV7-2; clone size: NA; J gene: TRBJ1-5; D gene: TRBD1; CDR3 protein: CASSVRQGDQPQHF; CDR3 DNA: TGTGCCAGCAGCGTCAGACAGGGTGATCAGCCCCAGCATTTT
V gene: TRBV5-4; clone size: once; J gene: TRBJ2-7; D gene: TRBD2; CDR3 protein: CASSLEGSGGYEQYF; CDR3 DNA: TGTGCCAGCAGCTTGGAGGGTAGCGGGGGCTACGAGCAGTACTTC
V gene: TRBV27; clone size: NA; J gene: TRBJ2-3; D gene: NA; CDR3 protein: CASSLMGDTQYF; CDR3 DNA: TGTGCCAGCAGTTTAATGGGAGATACGCAGTATTTT
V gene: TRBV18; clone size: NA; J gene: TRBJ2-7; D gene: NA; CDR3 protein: CASSPSRRTYEQYF; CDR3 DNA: TGTGCCAGCTCACCGTCGCGGCGAACCTACGAGCAGTACTTC
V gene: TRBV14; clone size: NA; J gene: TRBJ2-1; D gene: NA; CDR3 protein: CASSQVIGAYEQFF; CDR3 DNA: TGTGCCAGCAGCCAAGTTATCGGGGCGTATGAGCAGTTCTTC
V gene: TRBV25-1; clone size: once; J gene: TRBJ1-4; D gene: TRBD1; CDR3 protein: CASSEYSPGGAVKLFF; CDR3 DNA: TGTGCCAGCAGTGAATATAGCCCAGGGGGCGCGGTGAAACTGTTTTTT
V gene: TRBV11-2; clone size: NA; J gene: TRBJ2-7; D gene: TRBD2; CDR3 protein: CASSTGTSGRGSYEQYF; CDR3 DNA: TGTGCCAGCAGCACCGGGACTAGCGGGAGGGGATCCTACGAGCAGTACTTC
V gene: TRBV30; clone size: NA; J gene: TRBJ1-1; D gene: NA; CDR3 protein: CAWISSVEGTEAFF; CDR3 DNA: TGTGCCTGGATTTCAAGTGTGGAAGGCACTGAAGCTTTCTTT